These 9 T cell receptor beta chains were all obtained from the same sample, sequenced in a study of shared clonotypes between healthy human individuals. CD45RO-negative cells were positively selected for CCR7, leaving out terminally differentiated effector memory CD45RA+ cells. Profiling relied on immunoSEQ multiplex PCR, and the TCRdb table lists in-frame clones only, not all of them. The table has around 1.9 million clones, roughly 91% seen once; the top ten hold more than 1.5%. The sequencing input was naive CD8+ T cells from PBMCs. The receptors derive from a young man in good health. Some clones in this sample may be carry-over from other donors' samples.

This chain joins TRBV7-2 and TRBJ1-1; 8 bases fit TRBD1. CDR1 is SGHTA, CDR2 FQGNSA, per germline. CDR3 length: 16 residues. J lost 3 bases, V lost 5 bases, and 11 bases had no gene match. Here the CDR3 reads CASSPGTGVWYTEAFF. The CDR3, as DNA: TGTGCCAGCAGCCCAGGGACAGGCGTTTGGTACACTGAAGCTTTCTTT.

The chain uses TRBV9 and TRBJ2-1, with 8 positions matching TRBD2. Germline lookup yields CDR1 SGDLS and CDR2 YYNGEE. The CDR3 totals 16 residues. The junction had 10 bases not matched to a gene; V was cut back by 2 bases and J by 6 bases. CDR3 nucleotide sequence: TGTGCCAGCAGCGTGGGTAGCGGGATGCCTCTCAATGAGCAGTTCTTC. Translation gives CASSVGSGMPLNEQFF.

This clone has a handful of counts. Other DNA variants within this sample encode the same CDR3. The rearrangement uses TRBV19 and TRBJ1-5; no firm D call. The CDR3 covers 12 residues. The germline V and J ends were trimmed by 4 bases and 7 bases, with 8 bases remaining between them. CDR1 is LNHDA and CDR2 is SQIVND in the germline V gene (reference sequence). In DNA, the CDR3 is TGTGCCAGTAGTACCCTGGGGCAGCCCCAGCATTTT. This encodes CASSTLGQPQHF.

A few counts support this clone. Within the sample, other DNA sequences also encode this same CDR3. The chain combines TRBV6-5 with TRBJ2-7; no clear D gene. Germline CDR1 MNHEY, CDR2 SVGAGI. This CDR3 contains 13 residues. Trimming left V 2 bases short and J 0 bases short, with 5 bases between. The CDR3 sequence is CASSYGPSYEQYF. The CDR3, as DNA: TGTGCCAGCAGTTACGGTCCCTCCTACGAGCAGTACTTC.

This chain joins TRBV7-9 and TRBJ2-3; the D is unclear. The V gene's germline CDR1 is SEHNR and CDR2 FQNEAQ (reference sequence). V lost 0 bases, J lost 2 bases, and 12 bases lay in between. This CDR3 contains 16 residues. As DNA, the CDR3 is TGTGCCAGCAGCTTAGCGCAACACCAACACACAGATACGCAGTATTTT. Translation: CASSLAQHQHTDTQYF.

This clone was seen a single time. The chain links TRBV4-3 to TRBJ2-1, with 7 bases that match TRBD1. V shed 1 base and J 4 bases; nucleotides not matched to a gene: 10. The CDR3 covers 17 residues. Germline CDR1 LGHNA, CDR2 YSLEER. The CDR3 reads CASSQGADRWDYNEQFF. In DNA form, the CDR3 reads TGCGCCAGCAGCCAAGGGGCGGACAGGTGGGATTACAATGAGCAGTTCTTC.

J is TRBJ1-5 and V is TRBV4-1; 7 bases line up with TRBD1. J was trimmed by 7 bases and V by 1 base; bases with no gene match: 7. CDR3 size: 15 residues. The germline V gene has CDR1 MGHRA and CDR2 YSYEKL. For the CDR3, the DNA is TGCGCCAGCAGCCAAGTCCAGGGGGGTGGACAGCCCCAGCATTTT. Protein product: CASSQVQGGGQPQHF.

The chain links TRBV7-8 to TRBJ2-3; no clear D gene. Germline lookup yields CDR1 SGHVS and CDR2 FQNEAQ. This CDR3 spans 15 amino acids. Trimming stripped 3 bases from V and 2 bases from J, with 12 bases between. For the CDR3, the DNA is TGTGCCAGCAGCTTGAGAGGAAGAGCCACAGATACGCAGTATTTT. Translated: CASSLRGRATDTQYF. The full variable domain, with the rest looked up from reference TRBV7-8 and TRBJ2-3, is GAGVSQSPRYKVAKRGQDVALRCDPISGHVSLFWYQQALGQGPEFLTYFQNEAQLDKSGLPSDRFFAERPEGSVSTLKIQRTQQEDSAVYLCASSLRGRATDTQYFGPGTRLTVL.

This rearrangement joins TRBV2 to TRBJ1-5, with 8 nucleotides matching TRBD1. Trimming removed 7 bases from V and 5 bases from J; junction bases left unmatched: 7. The length of the CDR3 is 14 residues. Germline CDR1 and CDR2: SNHLY and FYNNEI. The CDR3 reads CASTPTGGDQPQHF. CDR3 in DNA: TGTGCCAGCACCCCCACAGGGGGGGATCAGCCCCAGCATTTT.